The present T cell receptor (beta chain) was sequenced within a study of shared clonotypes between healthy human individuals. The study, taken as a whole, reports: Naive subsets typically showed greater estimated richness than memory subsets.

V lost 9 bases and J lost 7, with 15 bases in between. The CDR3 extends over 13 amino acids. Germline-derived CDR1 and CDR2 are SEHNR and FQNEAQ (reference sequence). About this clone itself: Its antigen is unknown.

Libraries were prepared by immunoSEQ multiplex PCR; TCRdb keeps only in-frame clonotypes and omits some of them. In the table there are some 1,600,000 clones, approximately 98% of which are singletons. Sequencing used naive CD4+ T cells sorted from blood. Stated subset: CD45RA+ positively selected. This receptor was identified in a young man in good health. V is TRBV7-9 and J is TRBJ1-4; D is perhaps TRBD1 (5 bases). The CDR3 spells CASLRGFGEKLFF. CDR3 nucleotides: TGTGCCAGTCTAAGGGGTTTTGGTGAAAAACTGTTTTTT.